This TCR beta chain was observed in a study of blood T cell repertoires in COVID-19. About the research overall: In each case, the material was cDNA or gDNA derived from T cells, B-cell-depleted T cells, or PBMCs.

The table came from immunoSEQ multiplex PCR; TCRdb's copy has only in-frame clones and leaves some out. The table has over 200,000 clones, around 90% seen once; the top ten hold 0.7%. Trimming removed 6 bases from V and 2 bases from J, with 16 bases in between. Per germline, CDR1 SEHNR and CDR2 FQNEAQ (reference sequence). CDR3 size: 15 residues. J is TRBJ1-2 and V is TRBV7-9; D is undetermined. Sequenced material: peripheral blood. The TCR originated in a human donor in a cohort sampled during active COVID-19. The DNA of the CDR3 is TGTGCCAGCAGTCCCTACAGCTCCTCCAACTATGGCTACACCTTC. Translated, it gives CASSPYSSSNYGYTF.